A single sample is the source of the 21 T cell receptor beta chains below, sequenced in a study of molecular identifiers for immune sequencing clone quantification. TCRdb reanalysed the PCR reads using MiXCR and keeps one entry per CDR3 protein. The repertoire holds 460,000 or so distinct CDR3 sequences, with less than 30% as singletons. Sequenced: naive CD8+ T cells from blood, with Jurkat cell RNA spiked in. Subset reported: FACS-sorted CD8+CD4-CCR7+CD45RA+ naive T cells. The receptor source for this set is a human donor in good health. Some libraries in this study had Jurkat cell RNA spiked in.

The chain combines TRBV12-3 or TRBV12-4 with TRBJ2-1; 10 bases match TRBD1. Trimming cost V 5 bases and J 1 base; bases outside gene matches: 5. The CDR3 covers 16 residues. The CDR3: CASSTLGQGSYNEQFF. The CDR3, as DNA: TGTGCCAGCAGTACCCTGGGACAGGGGTCCTACAATGAGCAGTTCTTC.

V and J are TRBV6-5 and TRBJ2-7; 9 nucleotides match TRBD1. Germline-derived CDR1 and CDR2 are MNHEY and SVGAGI. With 6 bases clipped from V and 2 bases from J, the junction kept 5 bases outside the gene matches. This CDR3 contains 14 residues. CDR3 loop: CASSTGQGPYEQYF. CDR3 DNA sequence: TGTGCCAGCAGCACCGGACAGGGGCCCTACGAGCAGTACTTC.

A few counts support this clonotype. The chain uses TRBV27 and TRBJ2-2, with D perhaps matching TRBD1 (6 bases). Germline V CDR1 and CDR2: MNHEY, SMNVEV (reference sequence). The CDR3 consists of 18 residues. Trimming left V 3 bases short and J 1 base short, with 18 bases between. The CDR3 sequence is CASSFGDRLQLNTGELFF. CDR3 bases: TGTGCCAGCAGTTTTGGAGACAGGCTTCAACTGAACACCGGGGAGCTGTTTTTT.

This clonotype has ten or more counts. The chain combines TRBV11-2 with TRBJ2-3, with a tentative D call TRBD2 (7 bases). Germline CDR1 reads SGHAT; CDR2 reads FQNNGV. The germline V and J ends were trimmed by 5 bases and 4 bases, with 19 bases remaining between them. CDR3 length equals 16 residues. The CDR3 region has the DNA TGTGCCAGCAGCGCCCCTCTAGGGGGGGGAGCAGATACGCAGTATTTT. This encodes CASSAPLGGGADTQYF. Combining the CDR3 with reference TRBV11-2 and TRBJ2-3 gives the whole variable domain EAGVAQSPRYKIIEKRQSVAFWCNPISGHATLYWYQQILGQGPKLLIQFQNNGVVDDSQLPKDRFSAERLKGVDSTLKIQPAKLEDSAVYLCASSAPLGGGADTQYFGPGTRLTVL.

Comment on this clonotype: One base away lies a much larger clone, so this may be a sequencing read error. The rearrangement uses TRBV7-9 and TRBJ2-3, with 8 bases identical to TRBD2. Germline V gene lookup returns CDR1 SEHNR and CDR2 FQNEAQ (reference sequence). CDR3 length equals 16 residues. Written as DNA, the CDR3 is TGTGCCAGCAGCTTAGGACGGGGTCGAGCGGGGGATACGCTGTATTTT. The encoded protein is CASSLGRGRAGDTLYF.

Ten or more counts support this clonotype. The chain has TRBV28 and TRBJ1-5, with a weak D call TRBD1 (5 bases). Germline assignment: CDR1 MDHEN and CDR2 SYDVKM. Trimming left V 5 bases short and J 0 bases short, with 14 bases between. The CDR3 sequence is 16 residues long. In DNA, the CDR3 is TGTGCCAGCAGTCCCGGGGGACCTGTTAGCAATCAGCCCCAGCATTTT. This encodes CASSPGGPVSNQPQHF.

CDR3: CASSLLLDEQYF. CDR3 coding DNA: TGTGCCAGCAGCTTGTTACTGGACGAGCAGTACTTC. This chain uses TRBV5-4 with TRBJ2-7; D call uncertain. The V end was cut by 1 base, the J end by 5 bases, with 7 bases between. The germline V gene has CDR1 SGHNT and CDR2 YYREEE (reference sequence). This CDR3 contains 12 residues.

This clonotype has just a few counts. The genes are TRBV18 and TRBJ2-7; a possible D gene is TRBD1 (5 bases). Trimming stripped 4 bases from V and 2 bases from J, with 18 bases between. This CDR3 contains 16 residues. In germline, CDR1 is KGHSH, CDR2 LQKENI. CDR3 amino acids: CASSQQAIDLTYEQYF. DNA for the CDR3: TGTGCCAGCTCACAACAGGCAATTGACCTAACCTACGAGCAGTACTTC.

The chain employs TRBV4-1 and TRBJ2-7, with 9 positions matching TRBD2. The CDR3 has 16 amino acids. With 0 bases clipped from V and 2 bases from J, the junction kept 5 bases outside the gene matches. CDR1 is MGHRA, CDR2 YSYEKL, per germline. The CDR3 bases are TGCGCCAGCAGCCAAGAAAGGGCTAGCGGGGCCTACGAGCAGTACTTC. Amino acid sequence: CASSQERASGAYEQYF.

The chain combines TRBV2 with TRBJ2-3, with 11 bases identical to TRBD2. V lost 9 bases to trimming and J lost 2 bases; unmatched junction nucleotides: 4. Per the germline V gene, CDR1 is SNHLY and CDR2 is FYNNEI. The CDR3 runs to 14 residues. The CDR3 loop reads CASSGGVITDTQYF. The CDR3 DNA reads TGTGCCAGTAGCGGGGGGGTGATCACAGATACGCAGTATTTT.

Of note for this clonotype: This could be a read error, since a much larger clone is one nucleotide away. The chain combines TRBV4-1 with TRBJ2-7; D may be TRBD1 (5 bases). The CDR3 loop spans 14 amino acids. Trimming pared 4 bases from V and 5 bases from J, leaving 15 bases between. The V gene's germline CDR1 is MGHRA and CDR2 YSYEKL. The CDR3 loop reads CASSLLSGPHEQYF. For the CDR3, the DNA is TGCGCCAGCAGCCTATTATCAGGGCCCCACGAGCAGTACTTC.

As for this clonotype: This could be a read error, since a much larger clone is one nucleotide away. The V gene is TRBV4-3, the J gene TRBJ2-5; 15 bases are a match to TRBD2. The V gene's germline CDR1 is LGHNA and CDR2 YSLEER. The CDR3 has 16 amino acids. This CDR3 is CASGQGLAGGQETQYF. CDR3 DNA: TGCGCCAGCGGCCAGGGACTAGCGGGGGGTCAAGAGACCCAGTACTTC.

This clonotype was seen at least ten times. The genes are TRBV5-4 and TRBJ2-6; D ambiguous. The ends were cut back, 0 bases at V and 4 bases at J, with 8 bases in the middle. This CDR3 has 15 amino acids. Looked up from germline, CDR1 is SGHNT and CDR2 is YYREEE (reference sequence). The CDR3 here is CASSLGQAGANVLTF. DNA of the CDR3: TGTGCCAGCAGCTTGGGTCAGGCCGGGGCCAACGTCCTGACTTTC.

Worth noting for this clonotype: Relative to the germline gene, one junction end is altered; a read error may explain this. V gene TRBV14 combines with J gene TRBJ2-7, with a tentative D call TRBD2 (6 bases). The CDR3 spans 14 residues. Germline lookup yields CDR1 SGHDN and CDR2 FVKESK. Here the CDR3 reads CASSKSGDSYKQYF. DNA of the CDR3: TGTGCCAGCAGCAAAAGTGGGGACTCCTACAAGCAGTACTTC.

This clonotype was counted many times. The rearrangement links TRBV12-3 or TRBV12-4 to TRBJ2-2; D is ambiguous. The ends were cut back, 3 bases at V and 4 bases at J, with 9 bases in the middle. The CDR3 has 14 amino acids. The CDR3 bases are TGTGCCAGCAGTTTCCTCGGACGCACCGGGGAGCTGTTTTTT. The encoded protein is CASSFLGRTGELFF.

This clonotype appeared many times. The rearrangement links TRBV7-9 to TRBJ2-2; tentative D call: TRBD1 (5 bases). With 10 bases removed from V and 2 bases from J, the gap between germline ends came to 14 bases. Germline V gene data show CDR1 as SEHNR and CDR2 as FQNEAQ (reference sequence). CDR3 length equals 14 residues. The CDR3 DNA reads TGTGCCACCAAACACCAGGGAAACACCGGGGAGCTGTTTTTT. This gives the protein CATKHQGNTGELFF.

The chain carries TRBV6-6 and TRBJ2-5; D gene uncertain. The germline V gene has CDR1 MNHNY and CDR2 SVGAGI (reference sequence). V was clipped by 7 bases and J by 1 base, with 16 bases between them. This CDR3 region has 15 residues. CDR3 sequence reads: CASISRSIVQETQYF. CDR3 nucleotides: TGTGCCAGCATTTCGCGGTCCATCGTCCAAGAGACCCAGTACTTC.

J is TRBJ1-5 and V is TRBV19; D is undetermined. Trimming took off 5 bases at V and 7 bases at J, with 12 bases between the two ends. In germline, CDR1 is LNHDA, CDR2 SQIVND (reference sequence). The CDR3 runs 13 residues. DNA of the CDR3: TGTGCCAGTAGTGACGCAGTCGAGCAGCCCCAGCATTTT. Amino acids: CASSDAVEQPQHF.

The CDR3 is CSAPDSSANTGELFF. In DNA, the CDR3 is TGCAGTGCCCCGGACAGTTCTGCAAACACCGGGGAGCTGTTTTTT. V is TRBV20-1 and J is TRBJ2-2; possible D gene TRBD1, 6 bases. Trimming stripped 6 bases from V and 2 bases from J, with 16 bases between. Germline lookup yields CDR1 DFQATT and CDR2 SNEGSKA (reference sequence). CDR3 length: 15 residues.

Notes on this clonotype: One base away lies a much larger clone, so this may be a sequencing read error. V gene TRBV5-3 combines with J gene TRBJ2-7, with a possible D match to TRBD1 (6 bases). TRBV5-3 is identified as an open reading frame with a role that is uncertain. This CDR3 has 15 amino acids. CDR3 coding DNA: TGTGCCAGCAGCTTGGGACACCCGCCGTCAGACGAGCAGAACTTC. Translated, it gives CASSLGHPPSDEQNF.

This chain uses TRBV9 with TRBJ2-3; D is perhaps TRBD2 (6 bases). The CDR3 contains 14 residues. Trimming left V 2 bases short and J 4 bases short, with 11 bases between. The germline V gene encodes CDR1 SGDLS and CDR2 YYNGEE. Here the CDR3 DNA reads TGTGCCAGCAGCGTCAGCGGGCTGGCAGATACGCAGTATTTT. It specifies CASSVSGLADTQYF.